This T cell receptor beta chain was captured by sequencing in a study of blood T cell repertoires in COVID-19 (dated by TCRdb to 2018 to 2021). General notes on the study: Collaborator samples came from the United States, Italy and Spain and covered acute and convalescent phases of COVID-19. The repertoires were released in a freely available public database meant as a resource for research on the immune response to SARS-CoV-2. The samples were drawn from two sources: the first 160 participants of the ongoing ImmuneRACE study, and 1,254 subjects contributed by 6 global collaborators. Deeply sampled blood TCRbeta repertoires from subjects exposed to, actively infected with, or recovered from COVID-19 were included in the dataset. Where available, HLA class I and class II types were obtained from metadata supplied by the sample provider rather than from assay-based typing. Sample metadata almost always included a de-identified subject ID, COVID-19 status, age in years and sex. The material from the prospective study consisted of cDNA or gDNA derived from T cells, B-cell-depleted T cells, or PBMCs. Findings and caveats that apply to the study as a whole: How much clinical and demographic metadata was included differed by source and by participant, and the metadata was provided uncurated.

Collaborating institutions collected whole blood in K2EDTA tubes following their own protocols. For TCRbeta analysis, collaborators shipped samples in one of three forms: frozen whole blood, isolated PBMCs, or DNA extracted from either of those sample types. Counted from cysteine to phenylalanine, this CDR3 has 17 amino acids. Just CDR3 DNA is preserved here, 51 bases in frame from base 1. The germline V gene supplies CDR1 SGHAT and CDR2 FQNNGV. V lost 0 bases and J lost 3 bases, and the count of bases not matched to a germline gene is 6. Of note for this clone: Its antigen is still unknown. No much larger clone is present one base from it, and per-base qualities are unavailable.

TCRbeta CDR3 regions were amplified from genomic DNA by means of the immunoSEQ Assay, a bias-controlled multiplex PCR. The published analysis was carried out like this. Within the assay, amplification of reference gene primers was used to estimate how many nucleated cells each sample contained. Sequence reads were collapsed and filtered to measure the absolute abundance of every unique TCRbeta CDR3 rearrangement. For each sample, productive Simpson clonality was calculated as the square root of Simpson's diversity index over productive rearrangements. As stored in TCRdb, this immuneACCESS dataset retains in-frame rearrangements with V and J assigned. A fraction of the clones does not appear; measured against another copy, unresolved V genes explain less than half of the discrepancy, and the remainder lacks a known reason. Clone size and V and J calls were adopted from that table, with D and trimming inferred from the DNA. The sample table shows 85,000 to 130,000 clones, and roughly 80% are seen once. The top ten clonotypes cover 26% of the sample.

The origin of this receptor is a man in his sixties with acute or convalescent COVID-19. Sequenced material: peripheral blood. The chain employs TRBV11-2 and TRBJ2-2, with 8 junctional bases fitting TRBD1. The CDR3 loop reads CASSLDRTGWDTGELFF. The DNA sequence is TGTGCCAGCAGCTTAGATCGGACAGGGTGGGACACCGGGGAGCTGTTTTTT.